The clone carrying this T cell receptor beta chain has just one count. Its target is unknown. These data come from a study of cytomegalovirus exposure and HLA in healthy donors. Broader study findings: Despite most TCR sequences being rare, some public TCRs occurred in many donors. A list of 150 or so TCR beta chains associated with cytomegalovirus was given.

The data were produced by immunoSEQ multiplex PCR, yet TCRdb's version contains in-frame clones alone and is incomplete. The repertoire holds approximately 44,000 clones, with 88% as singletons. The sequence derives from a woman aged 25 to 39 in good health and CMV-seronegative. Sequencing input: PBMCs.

The CDR3 nucleotides are TGTGCCAGCAGCGTAGCTGGGCCGGTCGGGGAGCTGTTTTTT. This codes for CASSVAGPVGELFF. The V call is TRBV9, the J call TRBJ2-2; D call uncertain. This CDR3 contains 14 residues. CDR1 SGDLS and CDR2 YYNGEE come from the germline V gene. V dropped 0 bases and J dropped 7 bases, with 10 bases sitting between them.